What follows are 9 T cell receptor beta chains derived from one specimen sequenced in a study of beta chain features in type 1 diabetes (dated by TCRdb to the late 2010s). Antigens for these TCRs are unknown. The library was produced with the immunoSEQ multiplex PCR assay. The entire amount of isolated RNA was reverse transcribed using the High Capacity cDNA Reverse Transcription Kit, so the sequenced TCRB transcripts were expressed ones. TCRdb carries this immuneACCESS record with in-frame sequences only. Its versions omit some clonotypes, under half of them owing to an unresolved V gene in the studies checked, with the rest unexplained. The sample table holds 300,000 or so clones, of which approximately 12% were seen once. The ten largest clones add up to nearly 0.015% of the sample. Results the study describes overall, beyond this receptor: Type 1 diabetes patients showed a moderate but significant shortening of TCRB CDR3 length in all four CD4+ subsets.

The sequencing input was naive CD4+ T cells from blood. Explained via the paper, the cell subset or site label denotes: true naive CD4+ T cells. The origin of the receptors is a woman aged 18-29 years with type 1 diabetes.

In its sample, this clone was seen a few times. The V and J genes are TRBV7-7 and TRBJ2-2; maybe TRBD2 (6 bases). This CDR3 contains 15 residues. V was shortened by 1 base and J by 4 bases, with 10 bases between the two germline ends. Germline V gives CDR1 SSHAT, CDR2 FNYEAQ (reference sequence). CDR3: CASSLGREVTGELFF. DNA of the CDR3: TGTGCCAGCAGCTTAGGGCGGGAAGTCACCGGGGAGCTGTTTTTT.

This clone was seen a handful of times. The chain couples TRBV28 to TRBJ1-1, with D maybe TRBD1 (6 bases). Germline-derived CDR1 and CDR2 are MDHEN and SYDVKM. CDR3 length equals 13 residues. V lost 11 bases, J lost 0 bases, and 13 bases lay in between. The CDR3 nucleotides read TGTGCCGGAAGACAGGCAATGAACACTGAAGCTTTCTTT. Residues: CAGRQAMNTEAFF. Combining the CDR3 with reference TRBV28 and TRBJ1-1 gives the whole variable domain DVKVTQSSRYLVKRTGEKVFLECVQDMDHENMFWYRQDPGLGLRLIYFSYDVKMKEKGDIPEGYSVSREKKERFSLILESASTNQTSMYLCAGRQAMNTEAFFGQGTRLTVV.

This clone was seen a few times. This chain links TRBV5-1 with TRBJ2-5, with 11 nucleotides matching TRBD2. The junction had 9 bases not matched to a gene; V was cut back by 2 bases and J by 6 bases. The CDR3 is 16 amino acids. Looked up from germline, CDR1 is SGHRS and CDR2 is YFSETQ. The CDR3 DNA reads as TGCGCCAGCAGCTTACCTCCTAGCGGGAGGATAAAGACCCAGTACTTC. As protein: CASSLPPSGRIKTQYF.

This clone was observed at least ten times. This chain connects TRBV23-1 to TRBJ2-7; 8 bases match TRBD1. TRBV23-1 is an ORF; its function is uncertain. This CDR3 region has 14 residues. Germline trimming cut 7 bases from V and 5 bases from J; bases unmatched to any gene: 10. CDR3 loop: CASKDRAEADEQYF. The CDR3 region has the DNA TGCGCCAGCAAGGACAGGGCCGAAGCGGACGAGCAGTACTTC.

CDR3 sequence: CASSLQAGELFF. DNA for the CDR3: TGTGCCAGCAGTTTACAGGCCGGGGAGCTGTTTTTT. The rearrangement links TRBV28 to TRBJ2-2; D remains ambiguous. The V end lost 2 bases, the J end lost 6 bases, and 4 bases lay between the germline ends. The germline V gene has CDR1 MDHEN and CDR2 SYDVKM. The CDR3 extends over 12 amino acids.

There are a few counts of this clone. The chain combines TRBV5-1 with TRBJ2-2, with 8 bases identical to TRBD2. With 3 bases clipped from V and 4 bases from J, the junction kept 5 bases outside the gene matches. The germline V gene encodes CDR1 SGHRS and CDR2 YFSETQ. This CDR3 contains 15 residues. The CDR3 bases are TGCGCCAGCAGCTCAGGACTAGCTCGCACCGGGGAGCTGTTTTTT. Residues: CASSSGLARTGELFF.

This clone came up a few times. The chain employs TRBV14 and TRBJ2-1, with a tentative D call TRBD2 (6 bases). This CDR3 has 15 residues. Germline V gene sequence: CDR1 SGHDN, CDR2 FVKESK. V was cut by 3 bases and J by 5 bases, with 14 bases left in between. The CDR3 bases are TGTGCCAGCAGCCACCGGGAGACCATTCACAATGAGCAGTTCTTC. Protein sequence: CASSHRETIHNEQFF.

This chain links TRBV7-9 with TRBJ1-2, with 8 bases aligning to TRBD1. CDR1 SEHNR and CDR2 FQNEAQ come from the germline V gene (reference sequence). The trim removed 6 bases at V and 8 bases at J, leaving 11 bases unmatched. CDR3 length equals 14 residues. CDR3 loop: CASRRGQGLGGYTF. Here the CDR3 DNA reads TGTGCCAGCAGAAGAGGACAGGGTTTGGGGGGCTACACCTTC.

The chain recombines TRBV19 with TRBJ1-1, with 9 bases fitting TRBD1. CDR3 length: 14 amino acids. With V trimmed by 8 bases and J by 4 bases, 8 bases remained unmatched. Germline lookup yields CDR1 LNHDA and CDR2 SQIVND (reference sequence). The CDR3, as DNA: TGTGCCAGTCGGGACAGGGAAGGGTCCACTGAAGCTTTCTTT. Residues: CASRDREGSTEAFF.